Below, 15 T cell receptor beta chains from the same sample are listed, as sequenced in a study of blood T cells in healthy people across ages. PCR was performed a second time for 7 to 11 cycles using a sample-barcoded 5' primer and a J-beta primer mix. TCRdb re-called the 5' RACE reads through MiXCR, storing one row per CDR3 protein. This table holds more than 650,000 distinct CDR3 sequences, about 20% found once. The sample consisted of blood. Receptors were obtained from a man in his 70s in good health.

The chain uses TRBV5-1 and TRBJ2-5; a weak D match, TRBD1 (5 bases). Trimming cost V 7 bases and J 1 base, with 8 bases left between them. In germline, CDR1 is SGHRS, CDR2 YFSETQ. CDR3 length: 12 residues. The CDR3 protein is CASGALQETQYF. DNA of the CDR3: TGCGCCAGCGGGGCCCTCCAAGAGACCCAGTACTTC.

The gene calls are TRBV9 and TRBJ2-1; D assignment may be TRBD1 or TRBD2 (5 bases each). The CDR3 sequence is 14 residues long. V was trimmed by 3 bases and J by 3 bases, leaving 10 bases between them. CDR1 and CDR2 (germline): SGDLS, YYNGEE. This CDR3 is CASSGGFGYNEQFF. CDR3 bases: TGTGCCAGCAGCGGGGGGTTTGGCTACAATGAGCAGTTCTTC.

This clonotype has a single count. This is likely an artifact of a read error, given a far larger clone one base away. The V and J genes are TRBV6-6 and TRBJ1-1, with TRBD1 as a possible D gene (6 bases). The CDR3 has 13 amino acids. The V end lost 7 bases, the J end lost 0 bases, and 9 bases lay between the germline ends. Per germline, CDR1 MNHNY and CDR2 SVGAGI (reference sequence). CDR3 protein: CASNQGLNTEAFF. In DNA form, the CDR3 reads TGTGCCAGCAACCAGGGGCTGAACACTGAAGCTTTCTTT.

The chain recombines TRBV5-6 with TRBJ2-4; tentative D call: TRBD2 (6 bases). CDR1 and CDR2 from the germline V gene are SGHDT and YYEEEE. This CDR3 has 16 residues. V was cut by 3 bases and J by 2 bases, with 15 bases left in between. CDR3 amino acids: CASSWGVSKTKNIQYF. The CDR3 DNA follows: TGTGCCAGCAGCTGGGGGGTTTCGAAGACCAAAAACATTCAGTACTTC.

This clonotype came up a few times. The chain carries TRBV6-2 or TRBV6-3 and TRBJ1-2; D gene uncertain. V lost 7 bases to trimming and J lost 6 bases, with 15 bases between them. CDR1 is MNHEY and CDR2 is SVGEGT in the germline V gene. CDR3 length: 13 residues. CDR3 DNA sequence: TGTGCCAGCAACCCGACGGCCACTCATGGCTACACCTTC. Translation gives CASNPTATHGYTF.

This clonotype was seen a few times. The V call is TRBV7-2, the J call TRBJ1-5, with D uncertain. The V and J ends lost 1 base and 3 bases respectively, with 10 bases between them. Germline V CDR1 and CDR2: SGHTA, FQGNSA. This CDR3 contains 15 residues. CDR3 nucleotides: TGTGCCAGCAGCTTAGATCACAGCCCCAATCAGCCCCAGCATTTT. Its translation is CASSLDHSPNQPQHF.

The chain couples TRBV5-1 to TRBJ1-2; tentative D call: TRBD1 (5 bases). Germline V gene data show CDR1 as SGHRS and CDR2 as YFSETQ. The CDR3 extends over 15 amino acids. V gave up 0 bases and J gave up 6 bases, with 15 bases separating them. CDR3 bases: TGCGCCAGCAGCTTGGATGTCTGGGGGAGAGATGGCTACACCTTC. Protein product: CASSLDVWGRDGYTF.

This clonotype has just a few counts. The chain combines TRBV5-1 with TRBJ2-3, with 9 positions matching TRBD2. V lost 4 bases to trimming and J lost 4 bases; unmatched junction nucleotides: 7. The CDR3 contains 15 residues. Germline V gene lookup returns CDR1 SGHRS and CDR2 YFSETQ. The CDR3: CASSPSGKVPDTQYF. As DNA, the CDR3 is TGCGCCAGCAGCCCTAGCGGGAAGGTGCCAGATACGCAGTATTTT. Based on the CDR3 plus reference TRBV5-1 and TRBJ2-3, the full variable domain is KAGVTQTPRYLIKTRGQQVTLSCSPISGHRSVSWYQQTPGQGLQFLFEYFSETQRNKGNFPGRFSGRQFSNSRSEMNVSTLELGDSALYLCASSPSGKVPDTQYFGPGTRLTVL.

This clonotype was seen only a few times. The V call is TRBV20-1, the J call TRBJ1-5; possibly TRBD1 for D (5 bases). Germline V gene lookup returns CDR1 DFQATT and CDR2 SNEGSKA (reference sequence). Trimming pared 5 bases from V and 7 bases from J, leaving 18 bases between. This CDR3 is 14 amino acids long. The CDR3 sequence: CSAPSGRAQQPQHF. The DNA for the CDR3 is TGCAGTGCTCCCTCTGGCAGGGCTCAGCAGCCCCAGCATTTT.

This clonotype turned up a few times. The V and J genes are TRBV5-5 and TRBJ1-5; 12 nucleotides match TRBD1. J lost 7 bases, V lost 4 bases, and 3 bases had no gene match. Germline lookup yields CDR1 SGHKS and CDR2 YYEKEE (reference sequence). This CDR3 is 14 amino acids long. This chain's CDR3 is CASSTGTGGQPQHF. For the CDR3, the DNA is TGTGCCAGCAGCACCGGGACAGGGGGCCAGCCCCAGCATTTT.

This clonotype was recorded a few times. This sequence joins TRBV12-3 or TRBV12-4 and TRBJ2-3; 8 bases are shared with TRBD1. The CDR3 runs to 15 residues. Trimming took 4 bases from V and 6 from J; bases not matched to a gene: 9. The CDR3 sequence: CASSSRTGRVDTQYF. CDR3 in DNA: TGTGCCAGCAGTTCGAGGACAGGGAGAGTGGATACGCAGTATTTT.

A few counts support this clonotype. The rearrangement joins TRBV21-1 to TRBJ2-5; the D call of TRBD2 is as the table states it, not checked on the DNA. The J call may be incorrect, as the DNA end agrees better with TRBJ2-7. TRBV21-1 is tagged as a pseudogene. The CDR3 loop spans 15 amino acids. The CDR3 region has the DNA TGTGCCAGCATCGACTTGGGCCTTCCCTCCTACGAGCAGTACTTC. Translation: CASIDLGLPSYEQYF.

This clonotype was seen repeatedly, ten times or more. The J gene is TRBJ1-5, the V gene TRBV5-1; 7 bases match TRBD1. The CDR3 has 15 residues. V lost 4 bases and J lost 3; bases outside the gene matches: 7. Germline CDR1 and CDR2: SGHRS and YFSETQ. The CDR3 protein is CASSPGTANNQPQHF. The DNA of the CDR3 is TGCGCCAGCAGCCCCGGGACAGCTAACAATCAGCCCCAGCATTTT.

The rearrangement links TRBV6-2 or TRBV6-3 to TRBJ2-7; tentatively, D is TRBD1 (6 bases). V was clipped by 5 bases and J by 0 bases, with 14 bases between them. Looked up from germline, CDR1 is MNHEY and CDR2 is SVGEGT. The CDR3 consists of 15 residues. The chain's CDR3 is CASSRGTPSSYEQYF. The CDR3 nucleotides read TGTGCCAGCAGTCGAGGGACACCAAGCTCCTACGAGCAGTACTTC.

This clonotype was seen a few times. The J gene is TRBJ1-4, the V gene TRBV28; no firm D call. With 3 bases removed from V and 7 bases from J, the gap between germline ends came to 12 bases. Germline CDR1 reads MDHEN; CDR2 reads SYDVKM. The CDR3 spans 14 residues. As DNA, the CDR3 is TGTGCCAGCAGTTTCGGGCAGTTAGGTGAAAAACTGTTTTTT. This translates into CASSFGQLGEKLFF.